One T cell receptor (beta chain) is described in this entry. This sample is drawn from a study of blood T cell repertoires in COVID-19. Across the whole study: Collection of acute and convalescent COVID-19 samples took place in the United States, Italy and Spain.

Generated by immunoSEQ multiplex PCR, the TCRdb table keeps only in-frame clones and is missing some. The sample records under 200,000 clones, over 80% being singletons. This CDR3 is 15 amino acids long. From germline, CDR1 is SGHRS and CDR2 YFSETQ. The V and J ends lost 6 bases and 3 bases, in that order; junction bases with no gene match: 8. The receptor's source is a woman aged 60-70 years who had recovered from COVID-19. V and J are TRBV5-1 and TRBJ1-2; 10 bases match TRBD1. The material sequenced was PBMCs or T cells enriched from blood (not recorded which). DNA of the CDR3: TGCGCCAGCACCTATGGGACAGGGGAATACTATGGCTACACCTTC. Protein product: CASTYGTGEYYGYTF.